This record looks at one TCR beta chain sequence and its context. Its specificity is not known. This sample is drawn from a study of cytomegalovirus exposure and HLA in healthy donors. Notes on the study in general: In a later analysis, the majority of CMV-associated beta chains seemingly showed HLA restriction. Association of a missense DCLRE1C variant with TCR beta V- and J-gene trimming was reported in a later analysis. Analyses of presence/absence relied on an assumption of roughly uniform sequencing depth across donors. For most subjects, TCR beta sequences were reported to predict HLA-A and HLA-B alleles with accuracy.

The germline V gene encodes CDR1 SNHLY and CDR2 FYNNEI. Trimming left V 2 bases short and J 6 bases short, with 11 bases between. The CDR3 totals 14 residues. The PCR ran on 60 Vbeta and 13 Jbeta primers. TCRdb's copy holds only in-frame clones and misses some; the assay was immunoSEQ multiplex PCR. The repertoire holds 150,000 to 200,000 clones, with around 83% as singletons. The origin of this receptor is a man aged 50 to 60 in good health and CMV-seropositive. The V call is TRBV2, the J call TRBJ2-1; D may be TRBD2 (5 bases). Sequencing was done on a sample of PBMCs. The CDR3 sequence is CASSEYAAVNEQFF. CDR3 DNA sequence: TGTGCCAGCAGTGAATATGCAGCGGTCAATGAGCAGTTCTTC.